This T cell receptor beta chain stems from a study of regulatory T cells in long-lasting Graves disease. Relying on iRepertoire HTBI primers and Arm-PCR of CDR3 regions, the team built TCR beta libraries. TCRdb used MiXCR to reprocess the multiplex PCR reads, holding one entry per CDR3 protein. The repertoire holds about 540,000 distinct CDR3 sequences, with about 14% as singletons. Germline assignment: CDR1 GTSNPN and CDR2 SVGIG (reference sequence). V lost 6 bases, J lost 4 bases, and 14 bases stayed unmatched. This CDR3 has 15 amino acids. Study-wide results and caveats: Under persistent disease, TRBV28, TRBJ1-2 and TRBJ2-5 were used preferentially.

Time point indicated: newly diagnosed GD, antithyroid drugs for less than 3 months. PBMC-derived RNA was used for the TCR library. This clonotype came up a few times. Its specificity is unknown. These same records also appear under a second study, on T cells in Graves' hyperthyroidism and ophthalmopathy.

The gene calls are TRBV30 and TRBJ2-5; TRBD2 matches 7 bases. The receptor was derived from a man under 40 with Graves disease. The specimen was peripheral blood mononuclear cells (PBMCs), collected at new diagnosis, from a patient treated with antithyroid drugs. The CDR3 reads CACQPRRGRGETQYF. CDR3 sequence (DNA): TGTGCCTGCCAACCAAGACGCGGGAGAGGAGAGACCCAGTACTTC.